This entry describes one T cell receptor beta chain. Only in-frame clones appear in the TCRdb table, and some are missing; sequencing was by immunoSEQ multiplex PCR. The table has approximately 230,000 clones, over 80% seen once. The data were obtained in a study of blood T cell repertoires in COVID-19. The V segment lost 5 bases and the J segment 2 bases; nucleotides outside the gene matches: 12. From germline, CDR1 is LNHDA and CDR2 SQIVND (reference sequence). The CDR3 is 17 residues long. Donors were grouped by their self-reported clinical history. The genes are TRBV19 and TRBJ1-1, with 9 bases lining up with TRBD1. What was sequenced was PBMCs or T cells enriched from blood (not recorded which). The TCR originated in a woman under 30 who had recovered from COVID-19. The CDR3 DNA reads TGTGCCAGTAGTCGAAACTCGGACAGGGGCATTAACACTGAAGCTTTCTTT. Its translation: CASSRNSDRGINTEAFF. Variable domain in full (rest from reference TRBV19 and TRBJ1-1): DGGITQSPKYLFRKEGQNVTLSCEQNLNHDAMYWYRQDPGQGLRLIYYSQIVNDFQKGDIAEGYSVSREKKESFPLTVTSAQKNPTAFYLCASSRNSDRGINTEAFFGQGTRLTVV.